These T cell receptor beta chains were read from a single sample in a study of T cells expressing NK-cell markers. From the 5' RACE reads, TCRdb lists one entry per CDR3 protein and no DNA. Its table lists about half a million distinct CDR3 sequences. The sample comprised blood T cells: a sorted CD56 or NKG2C T cell subset, CD4+ or CD8+ T cells, or bulk PBMC T cells (not recorded which). The receptor source for this set is a woman in her fifties or sixties in good health. CDR3s include the opening cysteine and the closing phenylalanine or tryptophan.

j_gene | v_gene | CDR3aa
TRBJ2-4 | TRBV3-1 | CASTALGAKNIQYF
TRBJ2-1 | TRBV7-8 | CASSSTWVSEQFF
TRBJ2-1 | TRBV5-1 | CASSWGLPSSYNEQFF
TRBJ2-1 | TRBV5-1 | CASGNQAFSYNEQFF
TRBJ2-3 | TRBV9 | CASSVDSGDTQYF
TRBJ1-2 | TRBV7-3 | CASTTGTDGYTF
TRBJ2-5 | TRBV11-2 | CASSSTATPLGETQYF
TRBJ2-1 | TRBV4-2 | CASSQDRLADLSYNEQFF
TRBJ2-1 | TRBV2 | CASSLGGLAIEQFF
TRBJ2-1 | TRBV7-2 | CASSSQTSGTDNEQFF
TRBJ2-1 | TRBV12-5 | CASGLGTGPTGYEQFF
TRBJ2-7 | TRBV3-1 | CASSPSFGEQYF
TRBJ2-3 | TRBV19 | CASSIGGLGGDTQYF
TRBJ2-4 | TRBV25-1 | CASSEYRGSQGNIQYF
TRBJ1-4 | TRBV6-2/TRBV6-3 | CASSSPRGEEEKLFF
TRBJ2-7 | TRBV5-1 | CASRPSRANEQYF
TRBJ2-7 | TRBV3-1 | CASSQDITGSSYEQYF
TRBJ2-5 | TRBV12-3/TRBV12-4 | CASSSQRGGQETQYF
TRBJ2-3 | TRBV7-8 | CASSPGQALGTDTQYF
TRBJ2-1 | TRBV12-3/TRBV12-4 | CASGSGGSGNEQFF
TRBJ2-2 | TRBV5-6 | CASSSTTTPTGELFF
TRBJ2-1 | TRBV6-2/TRBV6-3 | CASSYASGTPSYEQFF
TRBJ2-3 | TRBV7-9 | CASSLERGRADTQYF
TRBJ2-6 | TRBV6-5 | CASSYSGGFAGANVLIF
TRBJ2-2 | TRBV5-1 | CASSLPGGGGELFF
TRBJ2-1 | TRBV3-1 | CASSDYKTSYNEQFF
TRBJ2-1 | TRBV7-8 | CASSTGQGAHGEQFF
TRBJ1-2 | TRBV12-3/TRBV12-4 | CASSLGGVSGYTF
TRBJ2-5 | TRBV6-5 | CASSYSNGQSLQETQYF
TRBJ1-5 | TRBV12-3/TRBV12-4 | CASSPRGGHVGVPQHF
TRBJ2-2 | TRBV7-9 | CASSDYSQGPGELFF